A selection of T cell receptor beta chains follows, all from one sample in a study of blood T cell repertoires in COVID-19. The data were produced by immunoSEQ multiplex PCR, yet TCRdb's version contains in-frame clones alone and is incomplete. The sample consists of over 150,000 clones, approximately 85% of them appearing once. Sequencing used PBMCs or T cells enriched from blood (not recorded which). Every receptor here comes from a man between 35 and 55 years old who had recovered from COVID-19. Both conserved end residues are part of each CDR3. A D gene is named only where the DNA matches it firmly. Size tells how often a clone was seen (once, few, many) or the class of an expanded clone, and some rows leave it out.

J | V | size | D | CDR3 | DNA
TRBJ1-2 | TRBV28 | . | TRBD1 | CASSSRTGGEYGYTF | TGTGCCAGCAGTTCCCGGACAGGGGGGGAATACGGCTACACCTTC
TRBJ1-5 | TRBV19 | . | . | CASSARQSNQPQHF | TGTGCCAGTAGTGCTCGACAGAGCAATCAGCCCCAGCATTTT
TRBJ1-1 | TRBV5-1 | . | TRBD1 | CASSPRTGNTEAFF | TGCGCCAGCAGCCCACGGACAGGGAACACTGAAGCTTTCTTT
TRBJ1-2 | TRBV5-6 | . | . | CASTSDSLNYGYTF | TGTGCCAGCACCTCGGACAGTCTTAACTATGGCTACACCTTC
TRBJ2-1 | TRBV19 | few | . | CASSIALTSYNEQFF | TGTGCCAGTAGTATAGCCCTTACTAGCTACAATGAGCAGTTCTTC
TRBJ2-3 | TRBV7-2 | . | TRBD2 | CASSLVRGGRTDTQYF | TGTGCCAGCAGCTTAGTTCGAGGCGGGAGAACAGATACGCAGTATTTT
TRBJ1-1 | TRBV28 | . | TRBD1 | CASSNSGQGNTEAFF | TGTGCCAGCAGTAACTCAGGACAGGGTAACACTGAAGCTTTCTTT
TRBJ1-5 | TRBV12-5 | . | . | CASGLRTVSNQPQHF | TGTGCTAGTGGTTTAAGGACAGTTAGCAATCAGCCCCAGCATTTT
TRBJ2-5 | TRBV12-3/TRBV12-4 | . | . | CASSLTQQETQYF | TGTGCCAGCAGTTTAACCCAGCAAGAGACCCAGTACTTC
TRBJ1-4 | TRBV4-2 | . | TRBD1 | CASSQGEWGQALF | TGTGCCAGCAGCCAAGGGGAGTGGGGACAGGCATTGTTT
TRBJ1-3 | TRBV3-1/TRBV3-2 | . | . | CASSPGSGNTIYF | TGTGCCAGCAGTCCAGGGTCTGGAAACACCATATATTTT
TRBJ1-1 | TRBV3-1/TRBV3-2 | . | TRBD1 | CASSYPGGPVAFF | TGTGCCAGCAGTTACCCAGGGGGCCCGGTCGCTTTCTTT
TRBJ1-1 | TRBV27 | . | . | CASSLGRGNTEAFF | TGTGCCAGCAGCCTAGGGAGGGGGAACACTGAAGCTTTCTTT
TRBJ2-1 | TRBV28 | . | . | CATAAAGGISYNEQFF | TGTGCTACAGCAGCGGCGGGCGGAATTTCCTACAATGAGCAGTTCTTC
TRBJ1-4 | TRBV29-1 | . | . | CSVGGRGQSNEKLFF | TGCAGCGTTGGGGGAAGAGGACAGTCTAATGAAAAACTGTTTTTT
TRBJ2-1 | TRBV10-3 | . | . | CAISGNTGYNEQFF | TGTGCCATCAGTGGGAACACAGGGTACAATGAGCAGTTCTTC
TRBJ1-2 | TRBV7-8 | few | . | CASTRSGSGDYGYTF | TGTGCCAGCACCCGCAGTGGGTCAGGGGACTATGGCTACACCTTC